The 31 T cell receptor beta chains below were found in one sample sequenced in a study of blood T cells in healthy people across ages (dated by TCRdb to about 2015). The library came from 5' RACE. TCRdb records Illumina HiSeq 2500 as the sequencer. A second PCR of about 6 to 11 cycles was performed with a sample-barcoded 5' primer and a J-beta primer mix. TCRdb passed the public sequencing reads through fastp at Q25 and MiXCR, retaining productive beta sequences. Each entry merges the rows of one CDR3 protein and shows their most common DNA and genes. The table for this sample lists hundreds of thousands of distinct CDR3 sequences; about 34% of them were counted only once. Together, the top ten hold roughly 15% of the sample. Sequencing used blood. Receptor source: a woman at least 80 years old in good health. Donor details come from another sample of the same person, matched by shared clones.

This clonotype was seen repeatedly, ten times or more. V gene TRBV27 combines with J gene TRBJ2-4; the D gene is possibly TRBD1 (6 bases). CDR1 is MNHEY and CDR2 is SMNVEV in the germline V gene (reference sequence). This CDR3 contains 15 residues. V dropped 5 bases and J dropped 4 bases, with 15 bases sitting between them. CDR3 protein: CASSLQQGSKNIQYF. The CDR3 DNA sequence: TGTGCCAGCAGTCTCCAACAGGGATCGAAAAACATTCAGTACTTC.

With regard to this clonotype: This may be a read error: a much more frequent sequence differs by one nucleotide. This chain uses TRBV30 with TRBJ2-7; weak D call: TRBD1 (6 bases). The germline gives CDR1 GTSNPN, CDR2 SVGIG (reference sequence). The CDR3 is 17 residues long. Trimming took off 3 bases at V and 0 bases at J, with 21 bases between the two ends. The CDR3 loop reads CAWRPRPTGLGSYEQYF. The DNA for the CDR3 is TGTGCCTGGAGGCCTAGGCCCACAGGGCTGGGCTCCTACGAGCAGTACTTC.

The chain has TRBV9 and TRBJ2-3; 7 bases are a match to TRBD2. The length of the CDR3 is 15 residues. After removal of 4 bases from V and 3 bases from J, the junction contained 8 bases not matched to a gene. The germline CDR1 and CDR2 sequences are SGDLS and YYNGEE. CDR3 region: CASSLGSGVTDTQYF. The DNA of the CDR3 is TGTGCCAGCAGCCTAGGGAGCGGGGTAACAGATACGCAGTATTTT.

The chain combines TRBV28 with TRBJ2-5; 11 nucleotides match TRBD2. Germline loops: CDR1 MDHEN, CDR2 SYDVKM. This CDR3 contains 15 residues. V was pared by 5 bases and J by 4 bases, with 6 bases of the junction left unmatched. CDR3 region: CASSPSGLAGETQYF. The DNA of the CDR3 is TGTGCCAGCAGTCCCTCAGGACTAGCGGGAGAGACCCAGTACTTC.

Only a few counts were recorded for this clonotype. Possible read error: a much larger clone is one base away. The chain has TRBV5-1 and TRBJ2-5; 14 bases line up with TRBD2. V shed 2 bases, J shed 11 bases, and the junction held 14 bases outside the gene matches. Germline V gene lookup returns CDR1 SGHRS and CDR2 YFSETQ. There are 17 residues in the CDR3. This chain's CDR3 is CASSFGLAGGSRDEQYF. The CDR3 DNA sequence: TGCGCCAGCAGCTTCGGACTAGCGGGGGGATCACGTGATGAGCAGTACTTC. The variable domain in full, completed from reference TRBV5-1 and TRBJ2-5, reads KAGVTQTPRYLIKTRGQQVTLSCSPISGHRSVSWYQQTPGQGLQFLFEYFSETQRNKGNFPGRFSGRQFSNSRSEMNVSTLELGDSALYLCASSFGLAGGSRDEQYFGPGTRLLVL.

This clonotype was observed many times. The chain has TRBV27 and TRBJ2-2; D uncertain. The germline gives CDR1 MNHEY, CDR2 SMNVEV (reference sequence). The V gene lost 3 bases and the J gene lost 0 bases, with 8 bases spanning the gap. The CDR3 contains 15 residues. This chain's CDR3 is CASSFFRANTGELFF. The CDR3 DNA reads as TGTGCCAGCAGTTTTTTCAGAGCGAACACCGGGGAGCTGTTTTTT.

This clonotype appeared a few times. One junction end disagrees with the germline gene, perhaps due to a read error. This chain links TRBV9 with TRBJ1-2; D is possibly TRBD1 (5 bases). Germline-derived CDR1 and CDR2 are SGDLS and YYNGEE. There are 13 residues in the CDR3. CDR3 in amino acids: CAGSVREDYGYTF. The DNA for the CDR3 is TGTGCCGGCAGCGTCAGGGAGGACTATGGCTACACCTTC.

A single count supports this clonotype. V and J are TRBV27 and TRBJ1-1; 8 bases map to TRBD1. Germline V CDR1 and CDR2: MNHEY, SMNVEV (reference sequence). V shed 10 bases and J 5 bases; nucleotides not matched to a gene: 9. The CDR3 sequence is 13 residues long. In DNA, the CDR3 is TGTGCCACCCGGACAGGGAGGAGGACTGAAGCTTTCTTT. Its translation is CATRTGRRTEAFF.

This chain uses TRBV5-5 with TRBJ2-3; 7 bases align to TRBD2. J gave up 2 bases and V 1 base, and 7 bases lay outside the gene matches. In germline, CDR1 is SGHKS, CDR2 YYEKEE (reference sequence). CDR3 length: 16 residues. The CDR3 sequence: CASSLMAGALTDTQYF. CDR3 sequence (DNA): TGTGCCAGCAGCTTGATGGCGGGAGCCCTCACAGATACGCAGTATTTT.

In regard to this clonotype: Being one base from a much bigger clone, this may be a read error. The chain is built from TRBV7-9 and TRBJ2-1; TRBD2 aligns across 10 bases. CDR3 length equals 15 residues. Trimming removed 7 bases from V and 8 bases from J; junction bases left unmatched: 11. Germline loops: CDR1 SEHNR, CDR2 FQNEAQ (reference sequence). For the CDR3, the DNA is TGTGCCAGCACCATGGCAGCGGGGGGGCAGGATGAGCAGTTCTTC. Translating it yields CASTMAAGGQDEQFF.

This clonotype was recorded at least ten times. DNA for the CDR3: TGTGCCAGCAGCACCCGGGACAGGGGGCTTGGCACAGATACGCAGTATTTT. Translated, it gives CASSTRDRGLGTDTQYF. The chain couples TRBV5-4 to TRBJ2-3; 12 bases match TRBD1. V lost 4 bases and J lost 1; bases outside the gene matches: 7. Per the germline V gene, CDR1 is SGHNT and CDR2 is YYREEE (reference sequence). The CDR3 has 17 amino acids.

This chain uses TRBV6-5 with TRBJ1-2; a possible D gene is TRBD1 (6 bases). Trimming took 0 bases from V and 4 from J, leaving 12 bases between them. This CDR3 is 15 amino acids long. Germline V gene data show CDR1 as MNHEY and CDR2 as SVGAGI. The CDR3 loop is CASSYSTGAGYGYTF. CDR3 sequence (DNA): TGTGCCAGCAGTTACTCTACGGGGGCGGGCTATGGCTACACCTTC.

The chain links TRBV3-1 to TRBJ2-3, with TRBD2 matching 14 bases. Germline CDR1 reads LGHDT; CDR2 reads YNNKEL (reference sequence). V lost 4 bases, J lost 6 bases, and 6 bases stayed unmatched. The CDR3 is 16 amino acids. CDR3 amino acids: CASSRRGLAGADTQYF. The DNA of the CDR3 is TGTGCCAGCAGCCGCCGGGGACTAGCGGGAGCCGATACGCAGTATTTT.

On this clonotype itself: A much bigger clone sits one base away, suggesting this may be a read error. The chain carries TRBV12-3 or TRBV12-4 and TRBJ1-1, with 10 bases lining up with TRBD1. The length of the CDR3 is 15 residues. With V trimmed by 6 bases and J by 1 base, 5 bases remained unmatched. The DNA of the CDR3 is TGTGCCAGCAGCTTATGGACAGGGGGGAACACTGAAGCTTTCTTT. This sequence encodes CASSLWTGGNTEAFF.

This clonotype turned up a few times. CDR3 nucleotide sequence: TGTGCCAGCAGCTTGAGGACAATCGACGAGCAGTACTTC. It specifies CASSLRTIDEQYF. The chain has TRBV11-2 and TRBJ2-4; D might be TRBD1 (5 bases). The J call is uncertain, as TRBJ2-7 better fits the DNA end. This CDR3 has 13 residues. CDR1 SGHAT and CDR2 FQNNGV come from the germline V gene.

Ten or more counts support this clonotype. This sequence may be a read error, since a much larger clone differs from it by one base. The rearrangement links TRBV25-1 to TRBJ2-7; the D gene is possibly TRBD2 (5 bases). CDR1 and CDR2 from the germline V gene are MGHDK and SYGVNS. With 2 bases removed from V and 6 bases from J, the gap between germline ends came to 8 bases. This CDR3 has 12 amino acids. The CDR3 reads CASSEGGAEQYF. For the CDR3, the DNA is TGTGCCAGCAGTGAAGGAGGCGCCGAGCAGTACTTC.

This clonotype was recorded a few times. A single base separates this from a much larger clone, so it may be a read error. This rearrangement joins TRBV12-3 or TRBV12-4 to TRBJ2-5, with 11 bases aligning to TRBD2. The CDR3 has 18 residues. V lost 2 bases and J lost 11; bases outside the gene matches: 19. The CDR3: CASSLKLAGVVKYNEQYF. CDR3 bases: TGTGCCAGCAGTTTAAAACTAGCGGGGGTGGTAAAGTACAATGAGCAGTACTTC.

This rearrangement joins TRBV6-5 to TRBJ1-1; 8 bases match TRBD1. The CDR3 loop spans 15 amino acids. The V and J ends lost 2 bases and 4 bases, in that order; junction bases with no gene match: 6. The germline gives CDR1 MNHEY, CDR2 SVGAGI. The CDR3 protein is CASSYGDRLPTEAFF. CDR3 bases: TGTGCCAGCAGTTACGGGGACAGGTTGCCCACTGAAGCTTTCTTT.

This clonotype was found once. The rearrangement links TRBV7-2 to TRBJ1-5; TRBD1 agrees at 9 bases. The CDR3 length is 15 residues. CDR1 SGHTA and CDR2 FQGNSA come from the germline V gene. J gave up 2 bases and V 5 bases, and 4 bases lay outside the gene matches. The CDR3 DNA reads TGTGCCAGCAGCCGGGACAGGGTTGGCAATCAGCCCCAGCATTTT. It translates to CASSRDRVGNQPQHF.

This clonotype came up many times. CDR3 sequence: CASSPTTGTAEQYF. Written as DNA, the CDR3 is TGTGCCAGTAGTCCAACGACAGGGACCGCCGAGCAGTACTTC. This chain links TRBV19 with TRBJ2-7, with TRBD1 matching 7 bases. V lost 5 bases, J lost 6 bases, and 10 bases stayed unmatched. Germline lookup yields CDR1 LNHDA and CDR2 SQIVND (reference sequence). The length of the CDR3 is 14 residues.

There are many counts of this clonotype. The gene calls are TRBV29-1 and TRBJ1-2, with D possibly matching TRBD1 (5 bases). Germline CDR1 and CDR2: SQVTM and ANQGSEA. The CDR3 contains 12 residues. Trimming cost V 3 bases and J 5 bases, with 10 bases left between them. The CDR3 loop is CSVEMGTYGYTF. The CDR3 DNA reads TGCAGCGTTGAGATGGGGACGTATGGCTACACCTTC.

This clonotype was recorded once. A much bigger clone sits one base away, suggesting this may be a read error. The V call is TRBV5-1, the J call TRBJ2-5; 7 bases line up with TRBD2. The CDR3 totals 15 residues. CDR1 is SGHRS, CDR2 YFSETQ, per germline. After removal of 4 bases from V and 11 bases from J, the junction contained 17 bases not matched to a gene. The CDR3 coding sequence is TGCGCCAGCAGCCAGGGACTATTAGGGGAGGATGAGCAGTACTTC. It is translated as CASSQGLLGEDEQYF.

This clonotype has just a few counts. A much larger clone lies one base from this, so it may be a read error. The rearrangement joins TRBV7-3 to TRBJ2-1, with 9 bases that match TRBD2. Germline V lookup: CDR1 SGHTA, CDR2 FQGTGA. CDR3 length: 15 amino acids. After removal of 2 bases from V and 12 bases from J, the junction contained 11 bases not matched to a gene. The CDR3 loop is CASSLAGGPVYGQFF. CDR3 DNA sequence: TGTGCCAGCAGCTTAGCGGGGGGGCCCGTCTATGGGCAGTTCTTC. Full variable domain (outside the CDR3, taken from reference TRBV7-3 and TRBJ2-1): GAGVSQTPSNKVTEKGKYVELRCDPISGHTALYWYRQSLGQGPEFLIYFQGTGAADDSGLPNDRFFAVRPEGSVSTLKIQRTERGDSAVYLCASSLAGGPVYGQFFGPGTRLTVL.

This clonotype was detected only a few times. The genes are TRBV9 and TRBJ2-1; TRBD2 aligns across 14 bases. This CDR3 has 17 residues. After removal of 4 bases from V and 4 bases from J, the junction contained 7 bases not matched to a gene. In germline, CDR1 is SGDLS, CDR2 YYNGEE. The CDR3 DNA reads as TGTGCCAGCAGCTACGGACTAGCGGGGGGAAGATACAATGAGCAGTTCTTC. Protein product: CASSYGLAGGRYNEQFF.

This clonotype was observed at least ten times. The CDR3 coding sequence is TGCAGTGCTAGAGATGCTAGCGGGGGGGAGACCCAGTACTTC. Amino acid sequence: CSARDASGGETQYF. The chain is built from TRBV20-1 and TRBJ2-5, with 11 bases aligning to TRBD2. The CDR3 runs 14 residues. The J segment lost 5 bases and the V segment lost 0 bases, leaving 2 bases of the junction unmatched. Germline V lookup: CDR1 DFQATT, CDR2 SNEGSKA (reference sequence).

Many counts were recorded for this clonotype. This rearrangement joins TRBV7-2 to TRBJ1-2; unclear D gene. V was shortened by 2 bases and J by 3 bases, with 7 bases between the two germline ends. Germline V lookup: CDR1 SGHTA, CDR2 FQGNSA. The CDR3 length is 13 residues. In nucleotides, the CDR3 is TGTGCCAGCAGCTTATCGCATCACTATGGCTACACCTTC. Its protein product is CASSLSHHYGYTF. The entire variable domain, with the rest obtained from reference TRBV7-2 and TRBJ1-2, is as follows: GAGVSQSPSNKVTEKGKDVELRCDPISGHTALYWYRQSLGQGLEFLIYFQGNSAPDKSGLPSDRFSAERTGGSVSTLTIQRTQQEDSAVYLCASSLSHHYGYTFGSGTRLTVV.

J is TRBJ2-1 and V is TRBV3-1; 11 nucleotides align to TRBD2. The CDR3 is made up of 16 amino acids. Trimming removed 6 bases from V and 4 bases from J; junction bases left unmatched: 8. Germline loops: CDR1 LGHDT, CDR2 YNNKEL (reference sequence). The CDR3 sequence is CASSTRASGGYNEQFF. The CDR3 DNA is TGTGCCAGCAGTACGAGAGCTAGCGGGGGGTACAATGAGCAGTTCTTC.

This clonotype was detected only a few times. This chain connects TRBV5-5 to TRBJ1-1; TRBD1 is a possible D gene (5 bases). The germline V gene has CDR1 SGHKS and CDR2 YYEKEE (reference sequence). The CDR3 length is 13 residues. V gave up 4 bases and J gave up 6 bases, with 13 bases separating them. DNA for the CDR3: TGTGCCAGCAGCCCATTTGGGGGGGCTGAAGCTTTCTTT. Amino acid sequence: CASSPFGGAEAFF.

The V gene is TRBV24-1, the J gene TRBJ2-5, with TRBD2 matching over 7 bases. Germline V gives CDR1 KGHDR, CDR2 SFDVKD. The CDR3 is 13 residues long. V trimming: 7 bases; J trimming: 11 bases; junction bases outside the gene matches: 12. CDR3 nucleotide sequence: TGTGCCACCAGCGCACCAGGGAGGGAAGGGCAGTACTTC. It codes for CATSAPGREGQYF.

This clonotype was observed at least ten times. The chain uses TRBV12-3 or TRBV12-4 and TRBJ2-1, with D perhaps matching TRBD1 or TRBD2 (5 bases each). V dropped 6 bases and J dropped 5 bases, with 20 bases sitting between them. The CDR3 is made up of 16 amino acids. The CDR3 DNA reads TGTGCCAGCAGACCCCAGTCCCGGGGCCACGACAATGAGCAGTTCTTC. It encodes CASRPQSRGHDNEQFF.

Worth noting for this clonotype: A much bigger clone sits one base away, suggesting this may be a read error. The rearrangement uses TRBV15 and TRBJ2-1, with no clear D. The CDR3 extends over 14 amino acids. Trimming stripped 1 base from V and 3 bases from J, with 7 bases between. From germline, CDR1 is LNHNV and CDR2 YYDKDF (reference sequence). CDR3 nucleotides: TGTGCCACCAGCAGAGTGGTCGACTACAATGAGCAGTTCTTC. This sequence encodes CATSRVVDYNEQFF.